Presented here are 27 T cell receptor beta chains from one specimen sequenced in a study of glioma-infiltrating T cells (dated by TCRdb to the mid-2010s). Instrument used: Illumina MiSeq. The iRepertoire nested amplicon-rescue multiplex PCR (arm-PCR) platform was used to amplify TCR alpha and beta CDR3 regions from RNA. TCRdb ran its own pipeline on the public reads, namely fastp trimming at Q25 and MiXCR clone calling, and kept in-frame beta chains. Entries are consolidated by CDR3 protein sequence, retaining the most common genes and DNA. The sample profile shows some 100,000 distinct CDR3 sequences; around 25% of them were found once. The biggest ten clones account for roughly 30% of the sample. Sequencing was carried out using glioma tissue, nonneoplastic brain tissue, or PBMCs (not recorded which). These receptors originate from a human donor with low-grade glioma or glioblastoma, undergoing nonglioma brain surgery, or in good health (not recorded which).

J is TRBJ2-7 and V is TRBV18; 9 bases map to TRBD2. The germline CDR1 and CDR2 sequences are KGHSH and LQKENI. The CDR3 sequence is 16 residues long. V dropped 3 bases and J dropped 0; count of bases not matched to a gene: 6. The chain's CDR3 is CASSPRTSADSYEQYF. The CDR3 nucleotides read TGTGCCAGCTCACCCCGGACTAGCGCGGACTCCTACGAGCAGTACTTC.

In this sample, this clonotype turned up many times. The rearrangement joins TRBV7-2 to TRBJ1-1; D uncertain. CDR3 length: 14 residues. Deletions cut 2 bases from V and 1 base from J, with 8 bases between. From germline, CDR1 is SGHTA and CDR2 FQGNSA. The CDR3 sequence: CASSLRYKNTEAFF. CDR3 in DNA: TGTGCCAGCAGCTTAAGGTACAAGAACACTGAAGCTTTCTTT.

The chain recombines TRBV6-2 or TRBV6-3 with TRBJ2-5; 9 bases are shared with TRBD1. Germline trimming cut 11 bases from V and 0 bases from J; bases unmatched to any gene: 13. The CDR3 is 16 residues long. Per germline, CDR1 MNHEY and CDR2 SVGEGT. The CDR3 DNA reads TGTGCCGGCACTCCCACCGGGACAGGGCACCAAGAGACCCAGTACTTC. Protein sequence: CAGTPTGTGHQETQYF.

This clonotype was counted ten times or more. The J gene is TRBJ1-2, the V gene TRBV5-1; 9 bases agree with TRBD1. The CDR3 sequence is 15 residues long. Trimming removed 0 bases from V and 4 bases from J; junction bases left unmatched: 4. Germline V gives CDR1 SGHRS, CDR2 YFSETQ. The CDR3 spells CASSLGETGGYGYTF. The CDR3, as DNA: TGCGCCAGCAGCTTGGGAGAGACAGGGGGCTATGGCTACACCTTC.

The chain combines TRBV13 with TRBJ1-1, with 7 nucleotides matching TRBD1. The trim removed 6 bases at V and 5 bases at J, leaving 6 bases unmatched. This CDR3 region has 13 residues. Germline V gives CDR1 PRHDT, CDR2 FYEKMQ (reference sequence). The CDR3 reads CASRRQGETEAFF. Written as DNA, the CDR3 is TGTGCCAGCAGGAGACAGGGTGAAACTGAAGCTTTCTTT.

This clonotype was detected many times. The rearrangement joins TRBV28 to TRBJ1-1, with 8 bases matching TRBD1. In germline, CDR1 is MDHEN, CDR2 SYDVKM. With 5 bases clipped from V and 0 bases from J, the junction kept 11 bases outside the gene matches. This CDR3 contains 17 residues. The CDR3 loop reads CASSLLPTGAMNTEAFF. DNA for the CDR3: TGTGCCAGCAGTCTCCTTCCGACAGGGGCCATGAACACTGAAGCTTTCTTT.

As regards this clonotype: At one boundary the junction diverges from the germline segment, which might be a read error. The CDR3 reads CSARFARTNTEALF. The CDR3 DNA reads as TGCAGCGCTAGATTTGCCAGGACGAACACTGAAGCTCTCTTT. This rearrangement joins TRBV20-1 to TRBJ1-1, with unresolved D. Germline V lookup: CDR1 DFQATT, CDR2 SNEGSKA (reference sequence). The CDR3 contains 14 residues.

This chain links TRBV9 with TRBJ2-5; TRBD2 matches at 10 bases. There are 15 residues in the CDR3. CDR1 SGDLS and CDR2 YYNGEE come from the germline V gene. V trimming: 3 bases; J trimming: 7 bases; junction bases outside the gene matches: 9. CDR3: CASSGIAGGSATQYF. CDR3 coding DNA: TGTGCCAGCAGCGGCATAGCGGGGGGCTCGGCGACCCAGTACTTC.

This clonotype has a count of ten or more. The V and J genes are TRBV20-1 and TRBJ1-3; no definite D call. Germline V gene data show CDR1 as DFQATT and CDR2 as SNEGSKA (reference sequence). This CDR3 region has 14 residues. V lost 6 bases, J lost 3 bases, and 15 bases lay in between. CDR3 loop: CSADPAGYGNTIYF. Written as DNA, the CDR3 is TGCAGTGCAGATCCCGCGGGATATGGAAACACCATATATTTT.

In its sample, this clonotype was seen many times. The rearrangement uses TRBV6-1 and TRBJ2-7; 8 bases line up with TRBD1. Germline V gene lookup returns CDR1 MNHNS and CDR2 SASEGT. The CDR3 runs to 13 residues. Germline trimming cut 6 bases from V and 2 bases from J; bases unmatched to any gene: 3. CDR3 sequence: CASRVGQAYEQYF. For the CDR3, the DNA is TGTGCCAGCAGGGTGGGACAGGCCTACGAGCAGTACTTC.

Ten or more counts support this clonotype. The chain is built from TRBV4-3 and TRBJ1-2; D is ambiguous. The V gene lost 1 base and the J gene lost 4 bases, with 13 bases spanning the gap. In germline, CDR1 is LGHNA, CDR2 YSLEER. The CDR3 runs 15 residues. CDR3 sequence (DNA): TGCGCCAGCAGCCAAGTTTCAGGATCGCGCTATGGCTACACCTTC. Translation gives CASSQVSGSRYGYTF.

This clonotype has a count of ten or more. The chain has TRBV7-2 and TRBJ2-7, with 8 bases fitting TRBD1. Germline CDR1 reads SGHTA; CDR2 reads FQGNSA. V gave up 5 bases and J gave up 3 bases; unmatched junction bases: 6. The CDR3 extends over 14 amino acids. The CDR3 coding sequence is TGTGCCAGCAGCCCGGACAGGGTATTCTACGAGCAGTACTTC. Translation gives CASSPDRVFYEQYF. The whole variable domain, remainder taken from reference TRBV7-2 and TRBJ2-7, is GAGVSQSPSNKVTEKGKDVELRCDPISGHTALYWYRQSLGQGLEFLIYFQGNSAPDKSGLPSDRFSAERTGGSVSTLTIQRTQQEDSAVYLCASSPDRVFYEQYFGPGTRLTVT.

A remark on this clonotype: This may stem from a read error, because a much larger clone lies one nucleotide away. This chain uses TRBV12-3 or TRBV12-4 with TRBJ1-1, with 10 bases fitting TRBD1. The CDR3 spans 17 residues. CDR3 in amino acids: CASRKDRGFRMNTKAFF. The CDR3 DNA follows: TGTGCCAGCAGGAAGGACAGGGGGTTTCGTATGAACACTAAAGCTTTCTTT.

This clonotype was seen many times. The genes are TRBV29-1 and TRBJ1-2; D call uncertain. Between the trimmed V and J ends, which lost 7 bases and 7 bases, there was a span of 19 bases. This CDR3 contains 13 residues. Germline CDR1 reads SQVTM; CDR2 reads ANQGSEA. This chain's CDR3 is CSAGVVGAGGYTF. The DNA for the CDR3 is TGCAGCGCTGGGGTGGTGGGCGCGGGTGGCTACACCTTC.

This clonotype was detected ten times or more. The CDR3 bases are TGTGCCATCAGTGTAGCAGGTACCAATCAGCCCCAGCATTTT. Its translation is CAISVAGTNQPQHF. V gene TRBV10-3 combines with J gene TRBJ1-5; D is unresolved. From germline, CDR1 is ENHRY and CDR2 SYGVKD. V gave up 4 bases and J gave up 3 bases, with 10 bases separating them. This CDR3 has 14 residues.

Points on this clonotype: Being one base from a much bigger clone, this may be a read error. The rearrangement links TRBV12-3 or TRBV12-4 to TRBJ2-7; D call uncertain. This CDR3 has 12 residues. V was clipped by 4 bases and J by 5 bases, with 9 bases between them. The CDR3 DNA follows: TGTGCCAGCAGTTGTCGGACGGACGAGCAGTACTTC. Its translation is CASSCRTDEQYF.

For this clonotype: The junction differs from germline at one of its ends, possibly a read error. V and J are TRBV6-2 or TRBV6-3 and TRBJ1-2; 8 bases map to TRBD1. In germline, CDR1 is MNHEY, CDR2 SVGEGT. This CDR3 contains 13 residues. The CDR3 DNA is TGTTCCAGTGCAGGGGGCGCCTGGTATGGCTACACCTTC. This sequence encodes CSSAGGAWYGYTF.

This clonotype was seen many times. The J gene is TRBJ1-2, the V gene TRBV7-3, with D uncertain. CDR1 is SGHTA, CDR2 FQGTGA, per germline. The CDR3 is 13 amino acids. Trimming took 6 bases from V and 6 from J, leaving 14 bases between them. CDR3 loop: CASSLDRYNGYTF. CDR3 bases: TGTGCCAGCAGTCTGGACCGATATAATGGCTACACCTTC.

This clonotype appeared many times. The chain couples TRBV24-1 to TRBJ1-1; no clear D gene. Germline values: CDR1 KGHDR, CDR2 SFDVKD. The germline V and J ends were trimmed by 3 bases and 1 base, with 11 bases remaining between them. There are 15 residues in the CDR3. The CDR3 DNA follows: TGTGCCACCAGTGATCCGAGCTACCCGAACACTGAAGCTTTCTTT. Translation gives CATSDPSYPNTEAFF.

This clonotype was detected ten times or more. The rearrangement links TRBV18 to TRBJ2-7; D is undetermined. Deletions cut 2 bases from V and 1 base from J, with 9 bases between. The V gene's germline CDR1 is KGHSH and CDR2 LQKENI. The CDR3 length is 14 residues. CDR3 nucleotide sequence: TGTGCCAGCTCACCAAACAAGGGATCCTACGAGCAGTACTTC. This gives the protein CASSPNKGSYEQYF.

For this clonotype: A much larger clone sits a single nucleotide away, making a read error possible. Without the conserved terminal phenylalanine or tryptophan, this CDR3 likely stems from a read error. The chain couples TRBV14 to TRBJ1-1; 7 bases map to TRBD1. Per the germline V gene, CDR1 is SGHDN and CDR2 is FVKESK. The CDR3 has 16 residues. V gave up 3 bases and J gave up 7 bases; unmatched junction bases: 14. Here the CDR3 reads CASSHLMGGGLFEAFL. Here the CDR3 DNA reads TGTGCCAGCAGCCACCTAATGGGAGGGGGCTTGTTTGAAGCTTTCCTT.

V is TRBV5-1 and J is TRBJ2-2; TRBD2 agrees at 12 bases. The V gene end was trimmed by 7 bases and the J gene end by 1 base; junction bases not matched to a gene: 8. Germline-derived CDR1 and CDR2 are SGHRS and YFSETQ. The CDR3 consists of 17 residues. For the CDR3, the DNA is TGCGCCAGCGGCAAAAAGACTAGCGGGGGGAACACCGGGGAGCTGTTTTTT. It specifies CASGKKTSGGNTGELFF.

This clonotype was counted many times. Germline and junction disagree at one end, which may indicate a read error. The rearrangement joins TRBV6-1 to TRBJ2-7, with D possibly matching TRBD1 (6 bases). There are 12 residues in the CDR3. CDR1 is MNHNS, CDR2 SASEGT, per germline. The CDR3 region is CAGRGQTYEQYF. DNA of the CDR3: TGTGCCGGCAGAGGACAGACCTACGAGCAGTACTTC.

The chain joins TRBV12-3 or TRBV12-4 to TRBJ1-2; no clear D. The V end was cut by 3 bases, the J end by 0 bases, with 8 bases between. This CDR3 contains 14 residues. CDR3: CASSFTSSNYGYTF. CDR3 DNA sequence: TGTGCCAGCAGTTTTACCAGTTCTAACTATGGCTACACCTTC.

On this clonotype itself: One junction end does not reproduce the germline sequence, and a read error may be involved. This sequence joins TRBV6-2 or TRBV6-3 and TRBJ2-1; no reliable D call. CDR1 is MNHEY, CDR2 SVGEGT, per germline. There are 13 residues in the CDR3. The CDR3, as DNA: TGTGACAGCAGTTCACTTTTCTACAATGAGCAGTTCTTC. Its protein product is CDSSSLFYNEQFF.

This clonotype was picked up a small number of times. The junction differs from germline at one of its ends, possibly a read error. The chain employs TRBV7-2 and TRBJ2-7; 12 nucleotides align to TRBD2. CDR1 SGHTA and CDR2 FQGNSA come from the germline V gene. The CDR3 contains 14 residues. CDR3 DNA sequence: TGTGCCAGCAGCCTAGCGGGGGGGCCCTACGAGCAGTACTTC. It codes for CASSLAGGPYEQYF.

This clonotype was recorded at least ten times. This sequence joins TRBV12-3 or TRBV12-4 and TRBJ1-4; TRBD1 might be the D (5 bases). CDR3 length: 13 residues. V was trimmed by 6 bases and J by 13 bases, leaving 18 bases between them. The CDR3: CASRGTAYGALFF. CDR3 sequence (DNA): TGTGCCAGCAGGGGGACGGCTTACGGGGCACTGTTTTTT.